This TCR beta chain is from a study of OX40 agonist ivuxolimab in advanced cancers. General observations from the study: At 0.1 to 3.0 mg/kg and by week 6, clonal expansion occurred in CD4+ and CD8+ blood T cells.

Points on this clone: Antigen: not known.

Patients had blood sampled at baseline and again on cycle 4 day 1 and cycle 7 day 1. The germline CDR1 and CDR2 sequences are MGHRA and YSYEKL. V was trimmed by 0 bases and J by 12 bases, leaving 9 bases between them. The CDR3 loop spans 13 amino acids. Clones were read by immunoSEQ multiplex PCR, and TCRdb kept only the in-frame ones, dropping some. The sample yields more than 45,000 clones, over 65% seen once. The J gene is TRBJ1-6, the V gene TRBV4-1; D gene uncertain. This clonotype was obtained from an adult with an advanced solid tumor such as melanoma, head and neck, liver or kidney cancer. This specimen consisted of CD4+ or CD8+ T cells sorted from blood, obtained in a trial of the OX40 agonist ivuxolimab. CDR3 loop: CASSQDRGLPLHF. CDR3 sequence (DNA): TGCGCCAGCAGCCAAGATCGTGGATTACCCCTCCACTTT.